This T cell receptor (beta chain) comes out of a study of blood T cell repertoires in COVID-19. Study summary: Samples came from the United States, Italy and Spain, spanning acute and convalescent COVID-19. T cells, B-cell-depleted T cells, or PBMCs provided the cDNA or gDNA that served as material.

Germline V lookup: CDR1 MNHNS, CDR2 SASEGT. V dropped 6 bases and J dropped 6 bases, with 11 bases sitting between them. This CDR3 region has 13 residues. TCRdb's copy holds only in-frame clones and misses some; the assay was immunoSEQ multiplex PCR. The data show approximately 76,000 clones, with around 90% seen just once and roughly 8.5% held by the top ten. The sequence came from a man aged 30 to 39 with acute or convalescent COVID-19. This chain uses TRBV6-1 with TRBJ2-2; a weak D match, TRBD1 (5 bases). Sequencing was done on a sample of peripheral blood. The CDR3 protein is CASRARGSGELFF. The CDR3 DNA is TGTGCCAGCAGGGCAAGGGGTTCCGGGGAGCTGTTTTTT.